This entry describes one T cell receptor (beta chain). Its antigen remains unidentified. This specimen comes from a study of post-analysis software for immune sequencing data. Study-level points and caveats: Elevated frequency relative to controls characterized roughly five TRBV segments in patients, TRBV5-6, TRBV5-1 and TRBV20-1 among them.

Unique-molecular-identifier-tagged TCR beta cDNA libraries were used. About 500,000 cDNA molecules were obtained per 1 to 10 million input T cells. A single record per CDR3 protein comes from TCRdb applying MiXCR to the PCR reads. The sample holds about 770,000 distinct CDR3 sequences, about 45% seen once. The length of the CDR3 is 12 residues. The V segment lost 6 bases and the J segment 8 bases; nucleotides outside the gene matches: 6. This receptor was identified in a girl between 5 and 17 years old with multiple sclerosis. Sequencing was done on a sample of blood. The rearrangement uses TRBV12-3 or TRBV12-4 and TRBJ1-2, with 7 positions matching TRBD1. The CDR3 region has the DNA TGTGCCAGCAGACCGACAGGGAGCGGCTACACCTTC. Translated, it gives CASRPTGSGYTF.